This T cell receptor (beta chain) was identified during a study of identical twins. The CDR3 runs 12 residues. Per the germline V gene, CDR1 is LNHDA and CDR2 is SQIVND (reference sequence). The germline V and J ends were trimmed by 3 bases and 8 bases, with 10 bases remaining between them. TCRdb ran MiXCR on the 5' RACE reads and lists one entry per CDR3 protein. This table has about 250,000 distinct CDR3 sequences, roughly an eighth appearing once. This TCR was recovered from a young woman in good health. Input material: memory (CD45RO+) T cells sorted from blood. The rearrangement joins TRBV19 to TRBJ1-2; D gene uncertain. In nucleotides, the CDR3 is TGTGCCAGTAGTATGACGAATCTGGGCTACACCTTC. This codes for CASSMTNLGYTF.